The 10 T cell receptor beta chains presented below share a single source sample, sequenced in a study of T cells in Graves' hyperthyroidism and ophthalmopathy (dated by TCRdb to the late 2010s). Library creation used multiplex PCR. Sequenced on an Illumina HiSeq 2000. Amplification of TCR beta CDR3 regions was carried out from RNA transcripts. The first round of RT-PCR for the TCR CDR3 was performed with the HTBI primer set and the Qiagen OneStep RT-PCR kit. TCRdb ran its own pipeline on the public reads, namely fastp trimming at Q25 and MiXCR clone calling, and kept in-frame beta chains. One record per CDR3 amino acid sequence lists the most common genes and DNA. For this sample the table gives 250,000 to 300,000 distinct CDR3 sequences, of which nearly 15% were detected only once. The top ten clones comprise roughly 30% of the sample. Specimen: blood. The receptor set was obtained from a woman aged 45 to 65 with Graves' hyperthyroidism that later progressed to Graves' ophthalmopathy.

Details on this clonotype: Just one base apart from a much larger clone, this may be a read error. This sequence joins TRBV11-2 and TRBJ2-6; D unclear. V was shortened by 5 bases and J by 0 bases, with 14 bases between the two germline ends. CDR1 is SGHAT, CDR2 FQNNGV, per germline. The CDR3 contains 17 residues. As DNA, the CDR3 is TGTGCCAGCAGCCCACGTCCTGAAAGCTCTGGGGCCAACGTCCTGACTTTC. Translation: CASSPRPESSGANVLTF.

There are many counts of this clonotype. The genes are TRBV6-1 and TRBJ2-1; D uncertain. There are 13 residues in the CDR3. V lost 7 bases and J lost 1, with 8 bases in between. CDR1 is MNHNS and CDR2 is SASEGT in the germline V gene. CDR3 sequence reads: CASIDSSYNEQFF. DNA for the CDR3: TGTGCCAGCATAGACTCTTCCTACAATGAGCAGTTCTTC.

This clonotype showed up just a few times. This chain connects TRBV20-1 to TRBJ1-1; D unresolved. In germline, CDR1 is DFQATT, CDR2 SNEGSKA (reference sequence). V was clipped by 6 bases and J by 0 bases, with 11 bases between them. The CDR3 spans 13 residues. The CDR3, as DNA: TGCAGTGCCATAAATCGAATGAACACTGAAGCTTTCTTT. This translates into CSAINRMNTEAFF.

This clonotype was counted at least ten times. This sequence joins TRBV11-2 and TRBJ2-7; D is perhaps TRBD1 (5 bases). Deletions cut 1 base from V and 0 bases from J, with 7 bases between. This CDR3 has 14 residues. Germline V gives CDR1 SGHAT, CDR2 FQNNGV. This CDR3 reads CASSLGRASYEQYF. CDR3 nucleotides: TGTGCCAGCAGCTTAGGCAGGGCCTCCTACGAGCAGTACTTC.

The sample holds many counts of this clonotype. V and J are TRBV6-1 and TRBJ1-2; D uncertain. Germline V lookup: CDR1 MNHNS, CDR2 SASEGT. Trimming stripped 6 bases from V and 4 bases from J, with 15 bases between. This CDR3 is built from 14 residues. For the CDR3, the DNA is TGTGCCAGCAGCCCGGGGAGAGGGTCCTATGGCTACACCTTC. Encoded protein: CASSPGRGSYGYTF.

Comments on this clonotype: A read error may explain this, as a much larger clone is one base away. The chain uses TRBV30 and TRBJ2-2, with 7 positions matching TRBD1. V was pared by 5 bases and J by 6 bases, with 6 bases of the junction left unmatched. The V gene's germline CDR1 is GTSNPN and CDR2 SVGIG (reference sequence). This CDR3 is 13 amino acids long. The CDR3 loop reads CAWAKGAPGELFF. DNA of the CDR3: TGTGCCTGGGCCAAGGGGGCCCCCGGGGAGCTGTTTTTT.

This clonotype was observed at least ten times. V usage is TRBV5-1 and J usage is TRBJ2-2, with a weak D call TRBD2 (5 bases). The ends were cut back, 4 bases at V and 1 base at J, with 14 bases in the middle. Germline-derived CDR1 and CDR2 are SGHRS and YFSETQ. The CDR3 is 16 residues long. CDR3 residues: CASSTGDLVNTGELFF. DNA of the CDR3: TGCGCCAGCAGCACCGGGGATTTGGTGAACACCGGGGAGCTGTTTTTT.

This clonotype was seen many times. The chain recombines TRBV11-3 with TRBJ2-3; D not resolved. This CDR3 comprises 15 residues. Trimming cost V 4 bases and J 3 bases, with 14 bases left between them. The germline CDR1 and CDR2 sequences are SGHNT and YENEEA. CDR3 bases: TGTGCCAGCAGCTCCAGGAGCTGGGGAACAGATACGCAGTATTTT. Protein sequence: CASSSRSWGTDTQYF.

The CDR3 region has the DNA TGTGCCAGCAGCACGGGAAAGTGGAACACTGAAGCTTTCTTT. It specifies CASSTGKWNTEAFF. The gene calls are TRBV6-1 and TRBJ1-1; no definite D call. The germline V and J ends were trimmed by 6 bases and 1 base, with 12 bases remaining between them. This CDR3 is 14 amino acids long. The germline V gene encodes CDR1 MNHNS and CDR2 SASEGT.

V gene TRBV28 combines with J gene TRBJ2-1; 8 nucleotides match TRBD2. The CDR3 is 15 amino acids. Germline V gene sequence: CDR1 MDHEN, CDR2 SYDVKM. J lost 6 bases, V lost 8 bases, and 12 bases had no gene match. The CDR3 reads CASGRREGLGNEQFF. CDR3 sequence (DNA): TGTGCCAGCGGAAGACGGGAGGGCCTCGGCAATGAGCAGTTCTTC.